The entry below describes one T cell receptor (beta chain). Its antigen is as yet unknown. Deletions cut 5 bases from V and 4 bases from J, with 14 bases between. CDR1 is SGHNT and CDR2 is YENEEA in the germline V gene. This CDR3 has 14 amino acids. The data derive from a study of T cell clones after liver transplantation. Study-wide context: Graft-donor-reactive sequences were compared with third-party-reactive TCRbeta sequences from pre-transplant mixed lymphocyte reactions. Subjects received no induction therapy and standard immunosuppression until randomization at 12-24 months post-transplant.

Overall study results and limits: Graft donor-reactive T cells may have migrated into the graft rather than being deleted. A larger donor-reactive than third-party decline suggested partial antigen-specific deletion.

Sequencing used immunoSEQ multiplex PCR; TCRdb keeps in-frame clones, though not all of them. Seen here are 24,000 or so clones, roughly 69% observed once, and the top ten hold approximately 2.9%. J is TRBJ2-5 and V is TRBV11-3; D may be TRBD1 or TRBD2 (5 bases each). This TCR came from a human donor who received a liver transplant. Specimen: CD4+ T cells from blood, collected before liver transplant. The CDR3 region is CASSLGASGETQYF. CDR3 nucleotides: TGTGCCAGCAGCCTCGGGGCCTCGGGAGAGACCCAGTACTTC.